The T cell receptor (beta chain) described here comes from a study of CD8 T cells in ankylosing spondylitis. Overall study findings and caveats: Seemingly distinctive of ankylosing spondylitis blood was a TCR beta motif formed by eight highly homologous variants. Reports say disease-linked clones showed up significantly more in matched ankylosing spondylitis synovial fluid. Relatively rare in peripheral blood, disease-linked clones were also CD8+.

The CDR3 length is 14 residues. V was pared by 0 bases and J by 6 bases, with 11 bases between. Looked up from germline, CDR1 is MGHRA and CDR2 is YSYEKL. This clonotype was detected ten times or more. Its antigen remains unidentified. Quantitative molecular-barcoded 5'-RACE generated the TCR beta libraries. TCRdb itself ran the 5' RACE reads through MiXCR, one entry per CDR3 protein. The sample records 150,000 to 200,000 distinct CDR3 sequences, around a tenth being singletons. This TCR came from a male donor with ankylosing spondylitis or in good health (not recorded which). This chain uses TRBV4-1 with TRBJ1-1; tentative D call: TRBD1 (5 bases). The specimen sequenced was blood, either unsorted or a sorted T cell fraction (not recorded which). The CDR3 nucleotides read TGCGCCAGCAGCCAAGATCCGGGGGGTGCTGAAGCTTTCTTT. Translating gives CASSQDPGGAEAFF.